This is a list of T cell receptor beta chains from one sample in a study of CD8+ T cells in alopecia areata. Here immunoSEQ multiplex PCR was the method, and the copy in TCRdb shows in-frame clones only, minus some. The sample has around 190,000 clones; roughly 56% are singletons. Sequencing was performed on CD8+ T cells sorted from blood. All receptors come from a human donor in good health. Each CDR3 is given with its conserved first and last residue. The D gene is left open where the match is weak. Not all rows give a size; the values are once, few, many and, for expanded clones, a class.

clone_size cdr3_length j_call d_call v_call cdr3_nt cdr3_aa
- 14 TRBJ2-1 - TRBV15 TGTGCCACCAGCAGTGATCAGGGAGCCAATGAGCAGTTCTTC CATSSDQGANEQFF
- 14 TRBJ1-5 - TRBV7-9 TGTGCCAGCAGTTTGGGGACACCAAATCAGCCCCAGCATTTT CASSLGTPNQPQHF
few 14 TRBJ2-7 TRBD2 TRBV7-9 TGTGCCAGCAGCCCTGACTCGGGAGGGGGGGAGCAGTACTTC CASSPDSGGGEQYF
few 12 TRBJ1-2 - TRBV27 TGTGCCAGCAGTCCGAATAACTATGGCTACACCTTC CASSPNNYGYTF
- 13 TRBJ2-2 - TRBV29-1 TGCAGCGTTGTAGGCCCGAACACCGGGGAGCTGTTTTTT CSVVGPNTGELFF
- 12 TRBJ1-2 - TRBV29-1 TGCAGCGTTGATGTGGGGAACTATGGCTACACCTTC CSVDVGNYGYTF
few 10 TRBJ1-2 - TRBV29-1 TGCAGCGTTGAATCGGCTGGCTACACCTTC CSVESAGYTF
- 14 TRBJ1-2 - TRBV27 TGTGCCAGCAGCCCCCCCTCCGGGGGCTATGGCTACACCTTC CASSPPSGGYGYTF
- 12 TRBJ1-2 - TRBV29-1 TGCAGCGTGCCGGGCTCTAACTATGGCTACACCTTC CSVPGSNYGYTF
- 13 TRBJ2-7 - TRBV10-3 TGTGCCATCAGTGAGGAACAGTTCTACGAGCAGTACTTC CAISEEQFYEQYF
- 15 TRBJ2-1 TRBD1 TRBV27 TGTGCCAGCAGCCCTCGACAGGGGGCATGGAATGAGCAGTTCTTC CASSPRQGAWNEQFF
few 14 TRBJ1-2 - TRBV7-9 TGTGCCAGCAGCGGGGCCTCCCTGAACTATGGCTACACCTTC CASSGASLNYGYTF
- 13 TRBJ2-1 - TRBV5-1 TGCGCCAGCAGCCTATCAAGTTCCAATGAGCAGTTCTTC CASSLSSSNEQFF
few 12 TRBJ1-2 - TRBV29-1 TGCAGCGTCACACAGGCCGACTATGGCTACACCTTC CSVTQADYGYTF
few 15 TRBJ2-5 TRBD2 TRBV30 TGTGCCTGGAGGGCAATCGGGGGGGCCGGGGAGACCCAGTACTTC CAWRAIGGAGETQYF
- 11 TRBJ1-1 - TRBV29-1 TGCAGCGTTGGGGCGGGCACTGAAGCTTTCTTT CSVGAGTEAFF
- 14 TRBJ2-1 - TRBV27 TGTGCCAGCAGACCACCGGGAGACATAAATGAGCAGTTCTTC CASRPPGDINEQFF
- 14 TRBJ2-5 - TRBV4-1 TGCGCCAGCAGCCAAGACGGTAGCTTTGGGACCCAGTACTTC CASSQDGSFGTQYF
- 13 TRBJ2-7 TRBD1 TRBV2 TGTGCCAGCAGCGCGACAGGGGGGTACGAGCAGTACTTC CASSATGGYEQYF
- 12 TRBJ1-1 - TRBV27 TGTGCCAGCAGTTTATTCTCTGGTGAAGCTTTCTTT CASSLFSGEAFF
once 16 TRBJ2-7 TRBD2 TRBV4-1 TGCGCCAGCAGCCAAGTGACTAGCCCTAGCTCCTACGAGCAGTACTTC CASSQVTSPSSYEQYF
- 15 TRBJ1-2 - TRBV23-1 TGCGCCAGCGTAACTACGGACCGCTCCTTCGGTGGCTACACCTTC CASVTTDRSFGGYTF
once 14 TRBJ2-3 - TRBV2 TGTGCCAGCAGATGGACAGCTAGCACAGATACGCAGTATTTT CASRWTASTDTQYF
- 13 TRBJ1-1 - TRBV6-5 TGTGCCAGCAGTTACTCGAGGAACACTGAAGCTTTCTTT CASSYSRNTEAFF
once 14 TRBJ1-6 - TRBV30 TGTGCCGGGGGTCGGAGCTCCTATAATTCACCCCTCCACTTT CAGGRSSYNSPLHF
- 13 TRBJ2-1 - TRBV27 TGTGCCAGCAGTTTGGACTCCTACAATGAGCAGTTCTTC CASSLDSYNEQFF
few 13 TRBJ1-2 - TRBV29-1 TGCAGCGTTGAAGATGCGGAGGACTATGGCTACACCTTC CSVEDAEDYGYTF
few 13 TRBJ1-1 - TRBV29-1 TGCAGCGTTGGAACGGGGGTGAACACTGAAGCTTTCTTT CSVGTGVNTEAFF
- 14 TRBJ2-5 - TRBV11-2 TGTGCCAGCAGCACGGTGGGTAAGGAAGAGACCCAGTACTTC CASSTVGKEETQYF
- 15 TRBJ2-7 - TRBV13 TGTGCCAGCTCTTTCAAACCGGGTGCCTCCTACGAGCAGTACTTC CASSFKPGASYEQYF
- 13 TRBJ2-7 - TRBV30 TGTGCCTTGGAGGAGACGGGGGTGGGCGAGCAGTACTTC CALEETGVGEQYF
- 15 TRBJ1-2 TRBD1 TRBV9 TGTGCCAGCAGCGAGGGGGACAGCCCTAACTATGGCTACACCTTC CASSEGDSPNYGYTF
- 16 TRBJ2-3 - TRBV6-6 TGTGCCAGCAGTTACTCGAGTAGGGGTGGCCCAGATACGCAGTATTTT CASSYSSRGGPDTQYF
- 14 TRBJ2-3 - TRBV29-1 TGCAGCGTTGAAGGCCTAGCGAGGACAGATACGCAGTATTTT CSVEGLARTDTQYF
- 15 TRBJ2-1 TRBD2 TRBV6-1 TGTGCCAGCAGTCTTACTAGCGGGGGGGCTGATGAGCAGTTCTTC CASSLTSGGADEQFF
- 16 TRBJ2-1 TRBD2 TRBV11-2 TGTGCCAGCAGCTTAGATCGAGCGGGGGGCATCAATGAGCAGTTCTTC CASSLDRAGGINEQFF
- 15 TRBJ1-5 - TRBV6-5 TGTGCCAGCAGTTACTCGAAGTTAGGGAACCAGCCCCAGCATTTT CASSYSKLGNQPQHF
few 11 TRBJ2-3 - TRBV6-5 TGTGCCAGCGGGACTGCCGATACGCAGTATTTT CASGTADTQYF
- 14 TRBJ2-5 TRBD2 TRBV5-6 TGTGCCAGCAGCTGGGGGACTAGCGCGGAGACCCAGTACTTC CASSWGTSAETQYF
- 17 TRBJ2-5 TRBD2 TRBV7-9 TGTGCCAGCAGCTTAGTTTCTGCGGGACTAGCACCAGAGACCCAGTACTTC CASSLVSAGLAPETQYF
few 16 TRBJ2-7 TRBD2 TRBV5-1 TGCGCCAGCAGCTTCGGACTAGCGGGGGACTCCTACGAGCAGTACTTC CASSFGLAGDSYEQYF
- 12 TRBJ1-2 - TRBV6-1 TGTGCCATCGGTCAGGGTTTCTATGGCTACACCTTC CAIGQGFYGYTF
few 16 TRBJ2-3 TRBD1 TRBV19 TGTGCCAGTAGTCTCGGGACAGTCAAGGTATTAGATACGCAGTATTTT CASSLGTVKVLDTQYF
- 16 TRBJ2-7 TRBD1 TRBV15 TGTGCCACCAGCAGCGACAGGGGCCGGCAACACTACGAGCAGTACTTC CATSSDRGRQHYEQYF
once 14 TRBJ2-3 - TRBV9 TGTGCCAGCAGGCTGGACAGCTACACAGATACGCAGTATTTT CASRLDSYTDTQYF